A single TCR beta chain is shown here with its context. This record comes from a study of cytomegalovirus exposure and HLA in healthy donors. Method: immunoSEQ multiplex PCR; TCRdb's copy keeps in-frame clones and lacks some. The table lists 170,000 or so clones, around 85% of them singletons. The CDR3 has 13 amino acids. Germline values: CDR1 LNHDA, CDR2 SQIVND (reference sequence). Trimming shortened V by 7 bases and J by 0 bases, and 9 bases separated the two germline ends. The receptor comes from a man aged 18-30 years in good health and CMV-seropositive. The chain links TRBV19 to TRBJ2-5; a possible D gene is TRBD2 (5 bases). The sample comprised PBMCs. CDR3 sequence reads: CASKEVDQETQYF. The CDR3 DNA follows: TGTGCCAGTAAGGAGGTGGACCAAGAGACCCAGTACTTC. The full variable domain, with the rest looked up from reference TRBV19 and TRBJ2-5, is DGGITQSPKYLFRKEGQNVTLSCEQNLNHDAMYWYRQDPGQGLRLIYYSQIVNDFQKGDIAEGYSVSREKKESFPLTVTSAQKNPTAFYLCASKEVDQETQYFGPGTRLLVL.